A single sample gave rise to the 14 T cell receptor beta chains below, sequenced in a study of T cells after yellow fever vaccination. A single record per CDR3 protein comes from TCRdb applying MiXCR to the 5' RACE reads. The data contain approximately 330,000 distinct CDR3 sequences, around an eighth of them seen just once; the ten biggest clones take up 2.5% to 4%. The specimen was CD4+ T cells sorted from PBMCs, collected 15 days after the yellow fever booster vaccination. The source is a man aged 18-30 years who received the YFV17D yellow fever vaccine.

The sample holds a few counts of this clonotype. The chain has TRBV20-1 and TRBJ1-2, with D possibly being TRBD1 (5 bases). CDR1 is DFQATT and CDR2 is SNEGSKA in the germline V gene (reference sequence). The CDR3 loop spans 14 amino acids. V was trimmed by 1 base and J by 4 bases, leaving 13 bases between them. CDR3 loop: CSARVSGSGYGYTF. The DNA of the CDR3 is TGCAGTGCTAGAGTATCAGGGTCGGGCTATGGCTACACCTTC.

This sequence joins TRBV12-3 or TRBV12-4 and TRBJ2-7; the match to TRBD2 covers 9 bases. Losses at the gene ends were 5 bases for V and 3 bases for J; bases not matched to a gene: 8. The CDR3 sequence is 15 residues long. The CDR3 DNA is TGTGCCAGCAGTCAAGGACTAGCGTGGGGCTACGAGCAGTACTTC. This sequence encodes CASSQGLAWGYEQYF.

This rearrangement joins TRBV12-3 or TRBV12-4 to TRBJ1-6; tentative D call: TRBD1 (6 bases). The CDR3 contains 13 residues. The V gene lost 6 bases and the J gene lost 7 bases, with 10 bases spanning the gap. This chain's CDR3 is CASRPDRNSPLHF. The CDR3 DNA reads TGTGCCAGCAGACCGGACAGAAATTCACCCCTCCACTTT.

This clonotype has just a few counts. CDR3 nucleotide sequence: TGTGCCAGCAGCTTAGCCCGACTAGCGGGGGGAGATACGCAGTATTTT. Translating it yields CASSLARLAGGDTQYF. This rearrangement joins TRBV7-6 to TRBJ2-3, with 13 bases matching TRBD2. Germline V gene lookup returns CDR1 SGHVS and CDR2 FNYEAQ. This CDR3 region has 16 residues. Trimming cost V 0 bases and J 5 bases; bases outside gene matches: 2.

The chain carries TRBV7-9 and TRBJ2-5; 7 bases agree with TRBD1. After removal of 2 bases from V and 2 bases from J, the junction contained 8 bases not matched to a gene. The CDR3 loop spans 16 amino acids. The germline V gene encodes CDR1 SEHNR and CDR2 FQNEAQ (reference sequence). CDR3 residues: CASSLTKGQLQETQYF. The CDR3 DNA sequence: TGTGCCAGCAGCTTAACGAAGGGACAGCTACAAGAGACCCAGTACTTC.

This clonotype was counted between two and nine times. The chain carries TRBV7-3 and TRBJ2-7; a possible D gene is TRBD1 (5 bases). The CDR3 runs to 13 residues. V was cut by 7 bases and J by 5 bases, with 15 bases left in between. Per the germline V gene, CDR1 is SGHTA and CDR2 is FQGTGA. CDR3: CASTPRVGDEQYF. CDR3 bases: TGTGCCAGCACCCCAAGGGTAGGGGACGAGCAGTACTTC.

This clonotype was recorded a few times. This chain joins TRBV5-1 and TRBJ1-1; D is uncertain. V lost 6 bases, J lost 0 bases, and 12 bases lay in between. Germline V CDR1 and CDR2: SGHRS, YFSETQ. The CDR3 is 14 residues long. Here the CDR3 DNA reads TGCGCCAGCATGTTGTCCGGACTGAACACTGAAGCTTTCTTT. This translates into CASMLSGLNTEAFF.

This clonotype occurred a few times. This chain links TRBV18 with TRBJ2-3; D is ambiguous. The CDR3 consists of 15 residues. V lost 0 bases to trimming and J lost 6 bases, with 13 bases between them. Germline assignment: CDR1 KGHSH and CDR2 LQKENI. This CDR3 is CASSPPAPIPDTQYF. The DNA for the CDR3 is TGTGCCAGCTCACCACCCGCCCCGATCCCCGATACGCAGTATTTT.

The chain has TRBV6-2 or TRBV6-3 and TRBJ2-7, with 8 bases that match TRBD1. CDR1 MNHEY and CDR2 SVGEGT come from the germline V gene. V trimming: 4 bases; J trimming: 4 bases; junction bases outside the gene matches: 9. This CDR3 is 15 amino acids long. The CDR3 DNA follows: TGTGCCAGCAGTTGGGCAGGGGGCGACCGTTACGAGCAGTACTTC. Its protein product is CASSWAGGDRYEQYF.

This clonotype was seen only a few times. This chain connects TRBV10-3 to TRBJ2-2; D is unresolved. Looked up from germline, CDR1 is ENHRY and CDR2 is SYGVKD. Trimming removed 11 bases at V and 1 base at J, with 5 bases between. The CDR3 is 11 amino acids. As DNA, the CDR3 is TGTGCCGTCGGGAACACCGGGGAGCTGTTTTTT. It yields the protein CAVGNTGELFF.

This clonotype was picked up a small number of times. The CDR3 spells CASSGLFGAFSYNEQFF. The CDR3, as DNA: TGCGCCAGCAGCGGATTATTCGGGGCCTTTTCCTACAATGAGCAGTTCTTC. J is TRBJ2-1 and V is TRBV5-1; D may be TRBD1 or TRBD2 (5 bases each). Trimming took 4 bases from V and 1 from J, leaving 18 bases between them. Germline V gives CDR1 SGHRS, CDR2 YFSETQ. This CDR3 is 17 amino acids long.

A few counts support this clonotype. This chain uses TRBV20-1 with TRBJ1-5, with D tentatively TRBD1 (6 bases). Germline lookup yields CDR1 DFQATT and CDR2 SNEGSKA (reference sequence). The length of the CDR3 is 15 residues. V lost 5 bases and J lost 2, with 16 bases in between. For the CDR3, the DNA is TGCAGTGCTGGAAAAAGGGGGAGGGGCAATCAGCCCCAGCATTTT. This encodes CSAGKRGRGNQPQHF.

V usage is TRBV10-2 and J usage is TRBJ2-7, with TRBD1 matching over 8 bases. V trimming: 11 bases; J trimming: 3 bases; junction bases outside the gene matches: 6. Germline CDR1 and CDR2: WSHSY and SAAADI. The CDR3 loop spans 12 amino acids. The CDR3 reads CAVTGGDYEQYF. CDR3 DNA: TGCGCCGTCACAGGGGGTGACTACGAGCAGTACTTC.

V gene TRBV6-5 combines with J gene TRBJ2-5; TRBD2 might be the D (5 bases). CDR1 MNHEY and CDR2 SVGAGI come from the germline V gene. The CDR3 totals 16 residues. V lost 6 bases and J lost 0, with 17 bases in between. CDR3 nucleotide sequence: TGTGCCAGCAGCGCCGAAAGCGGAGCGTACCAAGAGACCCAGTACTTC. The encoded protein is CASSAESGAYQETQYF.